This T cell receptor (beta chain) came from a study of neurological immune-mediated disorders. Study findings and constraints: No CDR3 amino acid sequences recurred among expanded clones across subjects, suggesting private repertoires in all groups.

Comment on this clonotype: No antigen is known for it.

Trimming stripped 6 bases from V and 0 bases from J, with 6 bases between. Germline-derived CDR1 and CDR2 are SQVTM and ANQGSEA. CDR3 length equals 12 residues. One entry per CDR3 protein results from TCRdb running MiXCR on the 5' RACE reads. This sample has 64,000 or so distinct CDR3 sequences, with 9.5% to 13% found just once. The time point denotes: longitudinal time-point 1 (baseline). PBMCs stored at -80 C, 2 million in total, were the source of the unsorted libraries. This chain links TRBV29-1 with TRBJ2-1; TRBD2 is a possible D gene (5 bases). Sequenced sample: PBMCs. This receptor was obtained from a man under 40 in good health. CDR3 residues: CSVGSSYNEQFF. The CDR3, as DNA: TGCAGCGTAGGGAGCTCCTACAATGAGCAGTTCTTC.